These 8 T cell receptor beta chains were sequenced from one sample in a study of technical replicates of blood from a few donors. TCRdb's table, derived via immunoSEQ multiplex PCR, lists solely in-frame clones and lacks some. The sample has more than 90,000 clones, over 95% seen once. The specimen sequenced was T cells isolated from PBMCs. The receptor source for this set is a human donor in good health.

This chain links TRBV5-1 with TRBJ2-2; 7 nucleotides match TRBD2. Germline CDR1 is SGHRS and CDR2 is YFSETQ. The CDR3 loop spans 15 amino acids. V shed 4 bases and J 5 bases; nucleotides not matched to a gene: 8. The CDR3 DNA is TGCGCCAGCAGCCCAGACCTAGCGGAAACCGGGGAGCTGTTTTTT. Translating it yields CASSPDLAETGELFF.

The V gene is TRBV7-6, the J gene TRBJ1-6, with 9 bases fitting TRBD1. In germline, CDR1 is SGHVS, CDR2 FNYEAQ. Unmatched junction bases numbered 4, after V lost 4 bases and J lost 6 bases. This CDR3 contains 15 residues. This CDR3 reads CASSYRDRVNSPLHF. The CDR3 DNA is TGTGCCAGCAGCTACCGGGACAGGGTTAATTCACCCCTCCACTTT.

The V gene is TRBV27, the J gene TRBJ2-1, with D tentatively TRBD2 (6 bases). CDR1 MNHEY and CDR2 SMNVEV come from the germline V gene (reference sequence). There are 15 residues in the CDR3. The V end was cut by 4 bases, the J end by 5 bases, with 15 bases between. The chain's CDR3 is CASSSDYRNHNEQFF. CDR3 in DNA: TGTGCCAGCAGTTCGGACTACAGGAATCACAATGAGCAGTTCTTC.

The chain is built from TRBV7-6 and TRBJ1-5, with D possibly being TRBD1 (5 bases). Germline-derived CDR1 and CDR2 are SGHVS and FNYEAQ. Deletions cut 5 bases from V and 7 bases from J, with 18 bases between. This CDR3 is 15 amino acids long. The CDR3 sequence: CASSLSGQKGQPQHF. For the CDR3, the DNA is TGTGCCAGCAGCCTTAGCGGACAAAAAGGCCAGCCCCAGCATTTT. Complete variable domain (other parts from reference TRBV7-6 and TRBJ1-5): GAGVSQSPRYKVTKRGQDVALRCDPISGHVSLYWYRQALGQGPEFLTYFNYEAQQDKSGLPNDRFSAERPEGSISTLTIQRTEQRDSAMYRCASSLSGQKGQPQHFGDGTRLSIL.

This chain joins TRBV5-1 and TRBJ1-2; 9 nucleotides align to TRBD1. The germline gives CDR1 SGHRS, CDR2 YFSETQ. With V trimmed by 4 bases and J by 4 bases, 11 bases remained unmatched. This CDR3 has 16 amino acids. DNA for the CDR3: TGCGCCAGCAGCAAGGAGGGGACAGGGATTACCTATGGCTACACCTTC. It specifies CASSKEGTGITYGYTF. The full variable domain, rest sourced from reference TRBV5-1 and TRBJ1-2, is KAGVTQTPRYLIKTRGQQVTLSCSPISGHRSVSWYQQTPGQGLQFLFEYFSETQRNKGNFPGRFSGRQFSNSRSEMNVSTLELGDSALYLCASSKEGTGITYGYTFGSGTRLTVV.

The J gene is TRBJ2-7, the V gene TRBV7-6; TRBD2 aligns across 9 bases. This CDR3 region has 15 residues. J lost 7 bases, V lost 2 bases, and 9 bases had no gene match. Germline V lookup: CDR1 SGHVS, CDR2 FNYEAQ. CDR3 in amino acids: CASSLLGRTSDEQYF. The CDR3, as DNA: TGTGCCAGCAGCTTACTGGGGCGGACTAGCGATGAGCAGTACTTC.

In nucleotides, the CDR3 is TGTGCCTGGAAAACGGGACAGGGGTACACCATATATTTT. Translation gives CAWKTGQGYTIYF. The rearrangement links TRBV30 to TRBJ1-3; TRBD1 matches 10 bases. V shed 4 bases and J 8 bases; nucleotides not matched to a gene: 5. The CDR3 is made up of 13 amino acids. Germline V gene data show CDR1 as GTSNPN and CDR2 as SVGIG (reference sequence).

The chain combines TRBV6-6 with TRBJ1-1; D is uncertain. This CDR3 is 13 amino acids long. V was clipped by 4 bases and J by 3 bases, with 9 bases between them. CDR1 is MNHNY, CDR2 SVGAGI, per germline (reference sequence). The CDR3: CASSLGRDTEAFF. CDR3 sequence (DNA): TGTGCCAGCAGTTTAGGCCGGGACACTGAAGCTTTCTTT.